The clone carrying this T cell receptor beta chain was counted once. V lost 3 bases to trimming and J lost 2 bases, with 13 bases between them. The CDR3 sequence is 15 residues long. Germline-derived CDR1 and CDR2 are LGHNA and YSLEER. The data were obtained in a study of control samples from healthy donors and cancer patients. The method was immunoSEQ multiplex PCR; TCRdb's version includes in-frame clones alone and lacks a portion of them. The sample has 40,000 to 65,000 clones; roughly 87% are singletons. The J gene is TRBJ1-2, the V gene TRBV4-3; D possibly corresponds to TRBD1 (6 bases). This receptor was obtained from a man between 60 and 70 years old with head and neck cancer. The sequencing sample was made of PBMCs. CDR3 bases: TGCGCCAGCAGCCATGCCCTTGGACAGAACTATGGCTACACCTTC. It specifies CASSHALGQNYGYTF.